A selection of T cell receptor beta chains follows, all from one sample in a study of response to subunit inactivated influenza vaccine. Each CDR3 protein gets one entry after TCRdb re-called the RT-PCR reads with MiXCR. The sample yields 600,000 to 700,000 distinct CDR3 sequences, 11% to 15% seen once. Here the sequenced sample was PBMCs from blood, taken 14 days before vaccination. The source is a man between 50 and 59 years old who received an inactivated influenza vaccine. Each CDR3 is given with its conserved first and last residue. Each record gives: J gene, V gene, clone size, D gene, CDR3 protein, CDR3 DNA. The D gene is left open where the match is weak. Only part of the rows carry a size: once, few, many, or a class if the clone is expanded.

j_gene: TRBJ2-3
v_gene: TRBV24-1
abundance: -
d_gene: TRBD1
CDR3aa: CATQGAWTDTQYF
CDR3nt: TGTGCCACTCAGGGGGCTTGGACAGATACGCAGTATTTT

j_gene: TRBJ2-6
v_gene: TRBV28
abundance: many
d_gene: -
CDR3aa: CASTRSGANVLTF
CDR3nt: TGTGCCAGCACACGGTCTGGGGCCAACGTCCTGACTTTC

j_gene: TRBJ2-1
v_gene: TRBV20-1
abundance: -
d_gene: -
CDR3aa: CSAGGRGPYNEQFF
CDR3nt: TGCAGTGCGGGGGGGAGGGGGCCATACAATGAGCAGTTCTTC

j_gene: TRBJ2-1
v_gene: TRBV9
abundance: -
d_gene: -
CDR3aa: CASSTAGTYNEQFF
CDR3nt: TGTGCCAGCAGCACCGCCGGGACCTACAATGAGCAGTTCTTC

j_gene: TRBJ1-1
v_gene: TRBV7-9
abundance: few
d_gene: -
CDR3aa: CASSPQSPGLNTEAFF
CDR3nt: TGTGCCAGCAGCCCCCAGTCCCCAGGGCTGAACACTGAAGCTTTCTTT

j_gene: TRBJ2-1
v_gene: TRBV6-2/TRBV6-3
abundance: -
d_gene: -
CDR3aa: CASRLGGAMYNEQFF
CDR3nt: TGTGCCAGCAGATTGGGGGGCGCTATGTACAATGAGCAGTTCTTC

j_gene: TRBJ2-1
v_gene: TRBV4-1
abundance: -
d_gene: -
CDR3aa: CASSQFSESPYNEQFF
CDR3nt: TGCGCCAGCAGCCAGTTCTCGGAAAGCCCCTACAATGAGCAGTTCTTC

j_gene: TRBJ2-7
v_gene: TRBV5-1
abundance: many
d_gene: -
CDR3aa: CASSLGDGYEQYF
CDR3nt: TGCGCCAGCAGCTTGGGAGACGGCTACGAGCAGTACTTC

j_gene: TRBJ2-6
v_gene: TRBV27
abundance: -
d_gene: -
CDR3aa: CASSSPGSSGANVLTF
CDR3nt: TGTGCCAGCAGTTCACCGGGTTCTTCTGGGGCCAACGTCCTGACTTTC

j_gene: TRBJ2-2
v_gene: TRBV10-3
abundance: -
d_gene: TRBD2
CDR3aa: CAISSGLAGNTGELFF
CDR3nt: TGTGCCATCAGCTCCGGACTAGCGGGAAACACCGGGGAGCTGTTTTTT

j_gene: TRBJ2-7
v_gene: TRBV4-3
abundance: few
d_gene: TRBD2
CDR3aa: CASSQALAGEYEQYF
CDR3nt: TGCGCCAGCAGCCAAGCTCTAGCGGGAGAGTACGAGCAGTACTTC

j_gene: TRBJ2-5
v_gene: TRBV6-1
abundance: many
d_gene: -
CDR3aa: CASTWDRIETQYF
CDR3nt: TGTGCCAGTACTTGGGACCGAATAGAGACCCAGTACTTC

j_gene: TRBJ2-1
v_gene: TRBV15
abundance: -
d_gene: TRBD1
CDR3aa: CATSRDGVVWGTGEVRHEQFF
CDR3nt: TGTGCCACCAGCAGAGATGGAGTCGTGTGGGGGACAGGGGAGGTTCGTCATGAGCAGTTCTTC

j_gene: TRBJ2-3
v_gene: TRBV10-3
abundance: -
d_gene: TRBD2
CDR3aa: CAISLTSGGRTDTQYF
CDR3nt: TGTGCCATCAGTCTTACTAGCGGGGGACGCACAGATACGCAGTATTTT

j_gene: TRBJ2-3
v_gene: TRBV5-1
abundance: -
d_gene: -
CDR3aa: CASSLVAGGGRAIKDTQYF
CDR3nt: TGCGCCAGCAGCTTGGTGGCAGGAGGAGGGCGGGCTATCAAAGATACGCAGTATTTT

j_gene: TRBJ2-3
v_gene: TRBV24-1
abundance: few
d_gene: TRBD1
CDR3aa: CATSDFGQGEDTQYF
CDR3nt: TGTGCCACCAGTGATTTCGGACAGGGAGAAGATACGCAGTATTTT